The TCR beta chain under discussion was sequenced for a study of cytomegalovirus exposure and HLA in healthy donors. CDR1 is SGHDT, CDR2 YYEEEE, per germline. V lost 2 bases to trimming and J lost 9 bases; unmatched junction nucleotides: 7. The CDR3 consists of 13 residues. Study outcomes and limitations: Most sequenced TCRs were rare (though some public TCRs occurred in many donors). Subsequent analysis found a tendency for first-cohort TCR clusters to co-occur within the 120 validation repertoires.

The donors were part of the validation cohort, which consisted of 120 subjects and was separate from the first cohort of several hundred subjects. Using immunoSEQ multiplex PCR, the repertoire was profiled, and TCRdb retains in-frame clones only, with some absent. Of 70,000 to 80,000 clones in the sample, 85% to 95% were seen once. This clone was counted a single time. Its antigen is unknown. Source material: PBMCs. The TCR sequence derives from a woman under 30 in good health and CMV-seropositive. The rearrangement joins TRBV5-6 to TRBJ2-7, with TRBD2 matching over 8 bases. This chain's CDR3 is CASSFGRVTGQYF. The CDR3 nucleotides read TGTGCCAGCAGCTTCGGGAGGGTGACGGGGCAGTACTTC.